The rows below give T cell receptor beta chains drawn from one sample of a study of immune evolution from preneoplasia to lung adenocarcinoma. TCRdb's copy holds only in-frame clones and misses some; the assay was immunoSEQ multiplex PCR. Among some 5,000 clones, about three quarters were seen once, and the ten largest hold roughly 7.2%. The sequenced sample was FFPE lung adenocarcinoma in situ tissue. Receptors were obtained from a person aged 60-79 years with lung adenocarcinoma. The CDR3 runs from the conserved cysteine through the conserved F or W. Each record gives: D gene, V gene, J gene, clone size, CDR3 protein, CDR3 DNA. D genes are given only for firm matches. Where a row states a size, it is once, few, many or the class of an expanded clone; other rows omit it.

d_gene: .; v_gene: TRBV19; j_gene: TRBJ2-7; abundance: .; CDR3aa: CASSMKGRVATYEQYF; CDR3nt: TGTGCCAGTAGTATGAAGGGGAGAGTCGCTACCTACGAGCAGTACTTC
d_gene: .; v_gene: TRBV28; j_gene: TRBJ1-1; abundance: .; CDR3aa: CASSYRGQRGTEAFF; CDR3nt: TGTGCCAGCAGTTACCGGGGGCAGAGAGGGACTGAAGCTTTCTTT
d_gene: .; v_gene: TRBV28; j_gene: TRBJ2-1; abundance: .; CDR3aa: CASSSPWGGAYNEQFF; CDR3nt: TGTGCCAGCAGTTCCCCTTGGGGGGGCGCCTACAATGAGCAGTTCTTC
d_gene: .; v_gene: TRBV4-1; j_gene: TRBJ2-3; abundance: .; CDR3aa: CASSQGDSTDTQYF; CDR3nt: TGCGCCAGCAGCCAAGGTGACAGCACAGATACGCAGTATTTT
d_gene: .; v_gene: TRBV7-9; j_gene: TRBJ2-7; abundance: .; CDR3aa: CASSLAQAGPYEQYF; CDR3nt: TGTGCCAGCAGCTTAGCGCAGGCGGGCCCCTACGAGCAGTACTTC
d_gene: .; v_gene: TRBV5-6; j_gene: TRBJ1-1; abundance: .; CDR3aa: CASSFLGGNTEAFF; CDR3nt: TGTGCCAGCAGCTTTCTAGGGGGGAACACTGAAGCTTTCTTT
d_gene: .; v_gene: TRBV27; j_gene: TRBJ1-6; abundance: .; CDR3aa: CASSYRGVHSPLHF; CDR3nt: TGTGCCAGCAGTTATAGGGGGGTACATTCACCCCTCCACTTT
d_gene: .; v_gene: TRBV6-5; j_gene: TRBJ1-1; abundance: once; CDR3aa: CASSYWGGKTEAFF; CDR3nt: TGTGCCAGCAGTTACTGGGGGGGGAAAACTGAAGCTTTCTTT
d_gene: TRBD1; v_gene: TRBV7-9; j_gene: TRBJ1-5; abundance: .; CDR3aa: CASSLAQGPNQPQHF; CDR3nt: TGTGCCAGCAGCTTAGCACAGGGGCCGAATCAGCCCCAGCATTTT
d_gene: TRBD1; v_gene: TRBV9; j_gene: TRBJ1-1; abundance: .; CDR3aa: CASSPRQGANTEAFF; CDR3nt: TGTGCCAGCAGCCCCCGGCAGGGGGCTAACACTGAAGCTTTCTTT
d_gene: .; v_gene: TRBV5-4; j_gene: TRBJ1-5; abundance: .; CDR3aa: CASSSGVYQPQHF; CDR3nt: TGTGCCAGCAGCAGTGGGGTATATCAGCCCCAGCATTTT
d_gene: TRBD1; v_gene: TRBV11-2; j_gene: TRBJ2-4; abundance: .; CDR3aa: CASSSSGTGTGLNIQYF; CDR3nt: TGTGCCAGCAGCTCCTCGGGGACAGGGACCGGATTAAACATTCAGTACTTC
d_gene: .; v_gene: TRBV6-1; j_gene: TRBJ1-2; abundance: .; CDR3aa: CASSVGRYGYGYTF; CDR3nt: TGTGCCAGCAGTGTTGGCAGGTATGGCTATGGCTACACCTTC
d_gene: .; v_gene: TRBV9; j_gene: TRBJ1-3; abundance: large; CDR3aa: CASSAPGMGFRGNTIYF; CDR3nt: TGTGCCAGCAGCGCCCCTGGTATGGGGTTTCGTGGAAACACCATATATTTT
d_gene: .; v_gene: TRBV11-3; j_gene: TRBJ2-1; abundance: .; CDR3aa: CASSLDNEQFF; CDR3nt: TGTGCCAGCAGCTTAGACAATGAGCAGTTCTTC